The 12 T cell receptor beta chains given below trace back to one sample, sequenced in a study of blood T cell repertoires in COVID-19. TCRdb's table, derived via immunoSEQ multiplex PCR, lists solely in-frame clones and lacks some. The sample consists of 200,000 to 250,000 clones, around 83% of them appearing once. The specimen sequenced was PBMCs or T cells enriched from blood (not recorded which). Receptor source: a woman between 40 and 55 years old who had recovered from COVID-19.

This clone was detected only a few times. Here the CDR3 reads CASGGGSGQPQHF. CDR3 in DNA: TGTGCCAGCGGGGGGGGCTCCGGTCAGCCCCAGCATTTT. This chain links TRBV28 with TRBJ1-5, with D possibly TRBD1 on 6 matching bases. With 8 bases removed from V and 6 bases from J, the gap between germline ends came to 14 bases. CDR3 length: 13 amino acids. The germline V gene has CDR1 MDHEN and CDR2 SYDVKM. Supplemented by reference TRBV28 and TRBJ1-5, the full variable domain reads DVKVTQSSRYLVKRTGEKVFLECVQDMDHENMFWYRQDPGLGLRLIYFSYDVKMKEKGDIPEGYSVSREKKERFSLILESASTNQTSMYLCASGGGSGQPQHFGDGTRLSIL.

V and J are TRBV11-2 and TRBJ2-4; 7 bases are a match to TRBD1. The J segment lost 4 bases and the V segment lost 4 bases, leaving 1 base of the junction unmatched. Germline V gene data show CDR1 as SGHAT and CDR2 as FQNNGV. This CDR3 is built from 13 residues. The CDR3 DNA is TGTGCCAGCAGCTGGGGACAGAAAAACATTCAGTACTTC. Translating it yields CASSWGQKNIQYF.

V and J are TRBV6-2 or TRBV6-3 and TRBJ2-3; 10 bases line up with TRBD2. Germline values: CDR1 MNHEY, CDR2 SVGEGT. This CDR3 is built from 14 residues. J was trimmed by 6 bases and V by 6 bases; bases with no gene match: 6. CDR3 sequence (DNA): TGTGCCAGCAGGCCTAGCGGGAGTGTGGATACGCAGTATTTT. Protein product: CASRPSGSVDTQYF.

The V and J genes are TRBV6-2 or TRBV6-3 and TRBJ2-7, with 7 bases aligning to TRBD2. The germline V gene has CDR1 MNHEY and CDR2 SVGEGT. Trimming at V came to 5 bases and at J to 2 bases, leaving 3 bases not matched to a gene. The CDR3 contains 13 residues. The CDR3 spells CASSLSGPYEQYV. CDR3 nucleotide sequence: TGTGCCAGCAGTCTTAGCGGGCCCTACGAGCAGTACGTC.

This clone is a singleton in its sample. The CDR3 DNA is TGTGCCAGCAGCTTTAGCGGGAGAGGGAACACCGGGGAGCTGTTTTTT. It specifies CASSFSGRGNTGELFF. The gene calls are TRBV5-8 and TRBJ2-2, with 9 bases aligning to TRBD2. Trimming at V came to 2 bases and at J to 1 base, leaving 3 bases not matched to a gene. Germline V gene sequence: CDR1 SGHTS, CDR2 YDEGEE. The CDR3 length is 16 residues.

This clone was counted only a few times. This rearrangement joins TRBV21-1 to TRBJ2-7; the table's D call of TRBD1 was not tested on the DNA. TRBV21-1 is a listed pseudogene. The CDR3 is 18 amino acids. The DNA for the CDR3 is TGTGCCAGCAGCAAAGCTAAAAGGAGGGGGACAGGTCACTACGAGCAGTACTTC. This gives the protein CASSKAKRRGTGHYEQYF.

CDR3 loop: CASSSFEEQFF. Here the CDR3 DNA reads TGTGCCAGCAGTTCCTTCGAGGAGCAGTTCTTC. This rearrangement joins TRBV6-2 or TRBV6-3 to TRBJ2-1, with D uncertain. Germline CDR1 and CDR2: MNHEY and SVGEGT. The CDR3 is 11 residues long. V was cut by 4 bases and J by 10 bases, with 8 bases left in between.

This clone was recorded only once. The chain is built from TRBV5-1 and TRBJ1-3, with 7 bases matching TRBD1. In germline, CDR1 is SGHRS, CDR2 YFSETQ. V lost 2 bases to trimming and J lost 0 bases; unmatched junction nucleotides: 5. This CDR3 spans 16 amino acids. The CDR3 reads CASSLTGEYSGNTIYF. Here the CDR3 DNA reads TGCGCCAGCAGCTTAACAGGGGAATACTCTGGAAACACCATATATTTT.

The CDR3 nucleotides are TGCGCCAGCAGCTTGGGGCTAGCGGGAGTTAATGAGCAGTTCTTC. It is translated as CASSLGLAGVNEQFF. The gene calls are TRBV5-1 and TRBJ2-1; 10 bases are shared with TRBD2. The CDR3 sequence is 15 residues long. In germline, CDR1 is SGHRS, CDR2 YFSETQ. Unmatched junction bases numbered 4, after V lost 0 bases and J lost 7 bases. The full variable domain, rest sourced from reference TRBV5-1 and TRBJ2-1, is KAGVTQTPRYLIKTRGQQVTLSCSPISGHRSVSWYQQTPGQGLQFLFEYFSETQRNKGNFPGRFSGRQFSNSRSEMNVSTLELGDSALYLCASSLGLAGVNEQFFGPGTRLTVL.

The gene calls are TRBV7-2 and TRBJ1-2, with D possibly TRBD1 on 5 matching bases. Deletions cut 5 bases from V and 4 bases from J, with 14 bases between. This CDR3 is 14 amino acids long. Germline V CDR1 and CDR2: SGHTA, FQGNSA. The CDR3 coding sequence is TGTGCCAGCAGCGTCCTGGGGCAGCTCTATGGCTACACCTTC. It codes for CASSVLGQLYGYTF.

The genes are TRBV9 and TRBJ2-2, with TRBD1 matching over 8 bases. The germline V gene encodes CDR1 SGDLS and CDR2 YYNGEE. The CDR3 length is 14 residues. After removal of 6 bases from V and 3 bases from J, the junction contained 4 bases not matched to a gene. CDR3 loop: CASTQGAYTGELFF. CDR3 sequence (DNA): TGTGCCAGCACCCAGGGGGCCTACACCGGGGAGCTGTTTTTT.

J is TRBJ2-7 and V is TRBV7-2; 12 nucleotides line up with TRBD2. V trimming: 5 bases; J trimming: 1 base; junction bases outside the gene matches: 12. CDR3 length: 18 amino acids. Per germline, CDR1 SGHTA and CDR2 FQGNSA. CDR3 DNA sequence: TGTGCCAGCAGCGTCCGACTAGCGGGAGAGTTAGGGTCCTACGAGCAGTACTTC. It encodes CASSVRLAGELGSYEQYF.